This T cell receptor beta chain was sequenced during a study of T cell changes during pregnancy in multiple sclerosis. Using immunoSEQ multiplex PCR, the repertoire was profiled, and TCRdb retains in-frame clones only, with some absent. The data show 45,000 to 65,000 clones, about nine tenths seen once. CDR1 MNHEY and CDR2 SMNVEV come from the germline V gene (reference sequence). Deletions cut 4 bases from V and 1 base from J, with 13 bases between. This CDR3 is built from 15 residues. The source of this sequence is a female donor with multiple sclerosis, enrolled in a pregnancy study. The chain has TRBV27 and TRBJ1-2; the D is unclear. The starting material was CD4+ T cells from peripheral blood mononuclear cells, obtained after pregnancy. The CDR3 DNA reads TGTGCCAGCAGTTCTCGAGGCAACGGTAACTATGGCTACACCTTC. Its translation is CASSSRGNGNYGYTF.